The T cell receptor beta chain described here comes from a study of T cells after yellow fever vaccination. Template switching with 5'RACE generated the TCR cDNA and added a universal primer site and UMIs. TCRdb re-called the 5' RACE reads with MiXCR, one entry per CDR3 protein. The data show about 120,000 distinct CDR3 sequences, roughly 7.2% seen once. In its sample, this clonotype was seen many times. Germline loops: CDR1 SGHTA, CDR2 FQGNSA. V was shortened by 5 bases and J by 7 bases, with 15 bases between the two germline ends. The CDR3 spans 13 residues. The material was CD4+ T cells sorted from PBMCs, obtained roughly 47 days after the first yellow fever vaccination. This sequence was found in a man aged 18 to 29 who received the YFV17D yellow fever vaccine. The chain links TRBV7-2 to TRBJ2-7; tentatively, D is TRBD1 or TRBD2 (5 bases each). CDR3 nucleotide sequence: TGTGCCAGCAGCCGAGGGGATGCTCGGGAGCAGTACTTC. Amino acid sequence: CASSRGDAREQYF.